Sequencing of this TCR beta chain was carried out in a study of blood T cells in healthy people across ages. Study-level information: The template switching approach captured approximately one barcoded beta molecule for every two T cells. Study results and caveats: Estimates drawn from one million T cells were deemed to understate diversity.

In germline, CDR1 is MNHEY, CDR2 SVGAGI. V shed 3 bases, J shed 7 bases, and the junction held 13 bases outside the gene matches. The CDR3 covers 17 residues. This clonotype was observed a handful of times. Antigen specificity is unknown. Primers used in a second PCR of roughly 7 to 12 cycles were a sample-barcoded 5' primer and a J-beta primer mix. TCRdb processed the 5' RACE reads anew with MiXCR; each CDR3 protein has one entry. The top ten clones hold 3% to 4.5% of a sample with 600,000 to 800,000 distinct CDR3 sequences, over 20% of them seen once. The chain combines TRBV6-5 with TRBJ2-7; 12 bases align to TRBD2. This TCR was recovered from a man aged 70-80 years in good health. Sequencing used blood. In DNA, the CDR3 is TGTGCCAGCAGTTATTCCACTGAGACTAGCGGGAGAATAGAGCAGTACTTC. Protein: CASSYSTETSGRIEQYF.